A single sample gave rise to the 10 T cell receptor beta chains below, sequenced in a study of control samples from healthy donors and cancer patients. Sequenced by immunoSEQ multiplex PCR; TCRdb stores in-frame clones only, minus some. The data hold about 120,000 clones, with around 89% observed a single time. The sample taken for sequencing was blood. Receptors originate from a man aged 40-50 years in good health.

The V call is TRBV5-1, the J call TRBJ2-6; D is unresolved. The germline CDR1 and CDR2 sequences are SGHRS and YFSETQ. V lost 6 bases and J 4 bases, leaving 8 bases between the germline ends. CDR3 length: 13 amino acids. CDR3 residues: CASMVEGANVLTF. CDR3 bases: TGCGCCAGCATGGTGGAAGGGGCCAACGTCCTGACTTTC.

The chain is built from TRBV19 and TRBJ2-3, with 10 bases lining up with TRBD2. Unmatched junction bases numbered 7, after V lost 6 bases and J lost 4 bases. CDR1 is LNHDA, CDR2 SQIVND, per germline (reference sequence). This CDR3 region has 15 residues. CDR3 sequence: CASRTETSGSDTQYF. The DNA for the CDR3 is TGTGCCAGTAGGACAGAGACTAGCGGGTCAGATACGCAGTATTTT. Full variable domain (rest looked up from reference TRBV19 and TRBJ2-3): DGGITQSPKYLFRKEGQNVTLSCEQNLNHDAMYWYRQDPGQGLRLIYYSQIVNDFQKGDIAEGYSVSREKKESFPLTVTSAQKNPTAFYLCASRTETSGSDTQYFGPGTRLTVL.

This sequence joins TRBV6-5 and TRBJ2-7; no reliable D call. The length of the CDR3 is 15 residues. Per the germline V gene, CDR1 is MNHEY and CDR2 is SVGAGI. The germline V and J ends were trimmed by 6 bases and 0 bases, with 15 bases remaining between them. The CDR3: CASSPRSWSSYEQYF. The CDR3 nucleotides are TGTGCCAGCAGCCCGAGAAGCTGGAGCTCCTACGAGCAGTACTTC.

J is TRBJ1-5 and V is TRBV7-9; 7 bases line up with TRBD1. Germline loops: CDR1 SEHNR, CDR2 FQNEAQ (reference sequence). The V segment lost 6 bases and the J segment 2 bases; nucleotides outside the gene matches: 13. This CDR3 contains 17 residues. The CDR3 protein is CASSSGGPDTGNQPQHF. The CDR3 DNA follows: TGTGCCAGCAGTTCAGGGGGACCTGATACGGGCAATCAGCCCCAGCATTTT.

V gene TRBV10-3 combines with J gene TRBJ1-3; no reliable D call. V lost 8 bases to trimming and J lost 0 bases, with 14 bases between them. The CDR3 extends over 15 amino acids. Germline V CDR1 and CDR2: ENHRY, SYGVKD. Here the CDR3 DNA reads TGTGCCATCGGTATAGGTCCGACCTCTGGAAACACCATATATTTT. Translation gives CAIGIGPTSGNTIYF.

V and J are TRBV5-6 and TRBJ1-5; D is perhaps TRBD1 (5 bases). Germline V gene sequence: CDR1 SGHDT, CDR2 YYEEEE. Between the trimmed V and J ends, which lost 2 bases and 5 bases, there was a span of 17 bases. The CDR3 sequence is 16 residues long. The chain's CDR3 is CASSLSRPQGDQPQHF. In DNA form, the CDR3 reads TGTGCCAGCAGCTTAAGTAGGCCCCAGGGTGATCAGCCCCAGCATTTT. The full variable domain, rest sourced from reference TRBV5-6 and TRBJ1-5, is DAGVTQSPTHLIKTRGQQVTLRCSPKSGHDTVSWYQQALGQGPQFIFQYYEEEERQRGNFPDRFSGHQFPNYSSELNVNALLLGDSALYLCASSLSRPQGDQPQHFGDGTRLSIL.

The V call is TRBV6-6, the J call TRBJ2-5; D is unclear. Trimming removed 0 bases at V and 13 bases at J, with 9 bases between. The CDR3 consists of 11 residues. Germline V gene sequence: CDR1 MNHNY, CDR2 SVGAGI (reference sequence). The CDR3, as DNA: TGTGCCAGCAGTTACTCAACTCTGCTGTACTTC. Translating gives CASSYSTLLYF.

The chain is built from TRBV24-1 and TRBJ1-2; perhaps TRBD1 as D (5 bases). Germline assignment: CDR1 KGHDR and CDR2 SFDVKD. Trimming cost V 5 bases and J 7 bases, with 16 bases left between them. The CDR3 sequence is 14 residues long. For the CDR3, the DNA is TGTGCCACCAGTGGGTCCGGGGGGTTGAGTGGCTACACCTTC. It specifies CATSGSGGLSGYTF.

V usage is TRBV2 and J usage is TRBJ1-2; tentatively, D is TRBD1 (6 bases). Per germline, CDR1 SNHLY and CDR2 FYNNEI. This CDR3 is built from 14 residues. Trimming removed 1 base at V and 0 bases at J, with 6 bases between. The CDR3 DNA is TGTGCCAGCAGTGAAGACAGGGCTAACTATGGCTACACCTTC. It codes for CASSEDRANYGYTF.

The chain combines TRBV14 with TRBJ1-5, with D perhaps matching TRBD1 (5 bases). Germline CDR1 is SGHDN and CDR2 is FVKESK. V dropped 1 base and J dropped 7 bases, with 11 bases sitting between them. The CDR3 contains 14 residues. The CDR3 spells CASSQGGWGQPQHF. Written as DNA, the CDR3 is TGTGCCAGCAGCCAAGGGGGGTGGGGACAGCCCCAGCATTTT.